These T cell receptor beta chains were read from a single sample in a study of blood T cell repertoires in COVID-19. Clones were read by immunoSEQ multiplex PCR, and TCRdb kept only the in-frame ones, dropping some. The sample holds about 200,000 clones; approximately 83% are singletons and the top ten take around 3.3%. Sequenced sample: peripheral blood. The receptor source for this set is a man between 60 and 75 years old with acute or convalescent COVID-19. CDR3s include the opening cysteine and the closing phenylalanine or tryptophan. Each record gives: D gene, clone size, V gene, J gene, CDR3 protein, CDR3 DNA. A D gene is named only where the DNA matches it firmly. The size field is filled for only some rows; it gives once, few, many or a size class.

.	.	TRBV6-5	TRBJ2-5	CASSYQGGALETQYF	TGTGCCAGCAGTTACCAGGGGGGCGCCTTAGAGACCCAGTACTTC
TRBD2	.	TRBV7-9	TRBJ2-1	CASSSRTSGFYNEQFF	TGTGCCAGCAGCTCACGGACTAGCGGATTTTACAATGAGCAGTTCTTC
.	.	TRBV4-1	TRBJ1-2	CASSQEEGLSYGYTF	TGCGCCAGCAGCCAAGAGGAGGGGCTGAGCTATGGCTACACCTTC
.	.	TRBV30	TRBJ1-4	CAWSVRREKLFF	TGTGCCTGGAGTGTACGCCGGGAAAAACTGTTTTTT
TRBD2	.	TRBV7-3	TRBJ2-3	CASSLGLSGRSTDTQYF	TGTGCCAGCAGCTTAGGGCTTAGCGGGAGGAGCACAGATACGCAGTATTTT
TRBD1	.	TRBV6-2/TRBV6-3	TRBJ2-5	CASSLGYGTGDGETQYF	TGTGCCAGCAGTTTAGGATACGGGACAGGGGACGGAGAGACCCAGTACTTC
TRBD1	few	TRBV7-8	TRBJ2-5	CASSERTGTGRAKTQYF	TGTGCCAGCAGCGAAAGGACCGGGACAGGGAGGGCGAAGACCCAGTACTTC
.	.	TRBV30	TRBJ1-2	CACQSDSYGYTF	TGTGCCTGCCAATCCGACTCGTATGGCTACACCTTC
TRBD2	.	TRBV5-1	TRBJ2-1	CASSPTSGRHNEQFF	TGCGCCAGCAGCCCCACTAGCGGGAGGCACAATGAGCAGTTCTTC
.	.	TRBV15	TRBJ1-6	CATSRDWVALPLHF	TGTGCCACCAGCAGAGATTGGGTAGCGCTACCCCTCCACTTT
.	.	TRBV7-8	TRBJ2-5	CASSLAFVSQGPAVKETQYF	TGTGCCAGCAGCTTAGCGTTCGTAAGTCAGGGGCCAGCGGTCAAAGAGACCCAGTACTTC
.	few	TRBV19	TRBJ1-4	CASRRATNEKLFF	TGTGCCAGTAGACGAGCAACTAATGAAAAACTGTTTTTT
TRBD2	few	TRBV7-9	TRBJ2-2	CASSQRPTTSALLPGELFF	TGTGCCAGCAGCCAAAGGCCAACTACTAGCGCTCTACTCCCCGGGGAGCTGTTTTTT
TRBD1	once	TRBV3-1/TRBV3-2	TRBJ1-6	CASSLAGKGAGNSPLHF	TGTGCCAGCAGCTTGGCGGGGAAGGGGGCCGGGAATTCACCCCTCCACTTT
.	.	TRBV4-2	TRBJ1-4	CASSQDPAAKRATNEKLFF	TGTGCCAGCAGCCAAGACCCGGCAGCGAAACGAGCAACTAATGAAAAACTGTTTTTT
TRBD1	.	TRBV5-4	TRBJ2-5	CASSSGTAQETQYF	TGTGCCAGCAGCTCCGGGACAGCACAAGAGACCCAGTACTTC
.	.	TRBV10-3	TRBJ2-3	CAIRAGRGDTDTQYF	TGTGCCATCAGGGCGGGGCGGGGAGACACAGATACGCAGTATTTT
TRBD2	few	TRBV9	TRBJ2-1	CASSQQSGRGLWNEQFF	TGTGCCAGCAGCCAACAAAGCGGGAGAGGGTTGTGGAATGAGCAGTTCTTC
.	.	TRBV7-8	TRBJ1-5	CASSVGINQPQHF	TGTGCCAGCAGCGTCGGGATCAATCAGCCCCAGCATTTT
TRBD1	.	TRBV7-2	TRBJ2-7	CASSGWTGSSYEQYF	TGTGCCAGCAGCGGATGGACAGGAAGCTCCTACGAGCAGTACTTC
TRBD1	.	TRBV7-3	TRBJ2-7	CASSETGAPRYEQYF	TGTGCCAGCAGCGAAACAGGGGCTCCCCGCTACGAGCAGTACTTC
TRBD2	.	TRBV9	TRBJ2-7	CASSPLGLPYEQYF	TGTGCCAGCAGCCCCCTGGGACTACCCTACGAGCAGTACTTC
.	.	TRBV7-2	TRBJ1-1	CASSLKGVGTEAFF	TGTGCCAGCAGCTTAAAAGGGGTTGGCACTGAAGCTTTCTTT
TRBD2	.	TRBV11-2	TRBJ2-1	CASSLAGTSFNEQFF	TGTGCCAGCAGCTTAGCTGGGACTAGTTTCAATGAGCAGTTCTTC
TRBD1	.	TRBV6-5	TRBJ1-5	CATGGTGSFNQPQHF	TGTGCCACGGGAGGGACAGGGAGTTTCAATCAGCCCCAGCATTTT
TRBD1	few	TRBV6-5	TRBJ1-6	CASSYSGTANSPLHF	TGTGCCAGCAGTTACTCCGGGACAGCCAATTCACCCCTCCACTTT
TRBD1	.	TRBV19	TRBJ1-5	CASSPHRQGEFQPQHF	TGTGCCAGTAGTCCACATCGACAGGGGGAGTTTCAGCCCCAGCATTTT
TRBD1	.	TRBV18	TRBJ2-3	CASSPGQGAWDTQYF	TGTGCCAGCTCACCAGGACAGGGCGCATGGGATACGCAGTATTTT
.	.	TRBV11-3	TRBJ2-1	CASSRASYNEQFF	TGTGCCAGCAGCCGAGCTAGCTACAATGAGCAGTTCTTC
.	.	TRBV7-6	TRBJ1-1	CASSGSSGGLINTEAFF	TGTGCCAGCAGCGGCAGTTCCGGGGGATTAATCAACACTGAAGCTTTCTTT
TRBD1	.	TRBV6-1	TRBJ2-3	CASSEMVQGAGDTQYF	TGTGCCAGCAGTGAAATGGTTCAGGGGGCTGGAGATACGCAGTATTTT
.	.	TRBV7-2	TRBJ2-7	CASSLFDEQYF	TGTGCCAGCAGCTTATTCGACGAGCAGTACTTC
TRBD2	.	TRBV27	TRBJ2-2	CASSPTTSGRGMRLYTGELFF	TGTGCCAGCAGCCCAACGACTAGCGGGAGAGGGATGCGTTTATACACCGGGGAGCTGTTTTTT
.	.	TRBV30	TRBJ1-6	CAWSTGHNSPLHF	TGTGCCTGGAGTACAGGGCATAATTCACCCCTCCACTTT
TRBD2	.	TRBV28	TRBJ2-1	CASRGTSGTGEFF	TGTGCCAGCAGGGGGACTAGCGGGACAGGAGAGTTCTTC
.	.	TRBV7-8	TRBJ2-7	CASSLFGGAYEQYF	TGTGCCAGCAGCCTCTTCGGAGGGGCCTACGAGCAGTACTTC
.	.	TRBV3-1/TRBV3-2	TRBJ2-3	CASSQEGLVTDTQYF	TGTGCCAGCAGCCAAGAGGGACTTGTCACAGATACGCAGTATTTT
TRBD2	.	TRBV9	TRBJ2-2	CASSYTSTSIGELFF	TGTGCCAGCAGCTATACCTCGACTAGCATCGGGGAGCTGTTTTTT
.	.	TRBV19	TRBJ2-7	CASKSSGHYEQYF	TGTGCCAGTAAGAGCAGTGGGCACTACGAGCAGTACTTC
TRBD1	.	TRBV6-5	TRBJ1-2	CASSYGQGNYGYTF	TGTGCCAGCAGTTATGGACAGGGGAACTATGGCTACACCTTC
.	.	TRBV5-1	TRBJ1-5	CASSLDPSGNQPQHF	TGCGCCAGCAGCTTGGACCCTTCGGGCAATCAGCCCCAGCATTTT
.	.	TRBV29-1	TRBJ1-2	CSAGQTDYTF	TGCAGCGCCGGACAGACGGACTACACCTTC
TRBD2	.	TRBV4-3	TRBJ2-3	CASSRGVRPSGKVTDTQYF	TGCGCCAGCAGCCGGGGGGTAAGGCCTAGCGGGAAAGTCACAGATACGCAGTATTTT